The sequence of this T cell receptor beta chain was determined in a study of identical twins. Study-wide results and caveats: Cord blood's abundant beta clonotypes had fewer insertions, unlike memory repertoires.

This CDR3 contains 16 residues. Looked up from germline, CDR1 is SGDLS and CDR2 is YYNGEE. The junction had 9 bases not matched to a gene; V was cut back by 3 bases and J by 6 bases. As to this clonotype: Its antigen is unidentified.

TCRdb reprocessed the 5' RACE reads with MiXCR, giving one entry per CDR3 protein. Among roughly 190,000 distinct CDR3 sequences listed, approximately 16% were seen once. These data were also filed under a second study, of T cells expressing NK-cell markers. That paper states: The authors derived TCR beta repertoires from sorted CD3+CD56+NKG2C+, CD3+CD56+NKG2C- and CD3+CD56-NKG2C+ T cells.

The V gene is TRBV9, the J gene TRBJ2-1; 10 positions match TRBD1. The TCR originated in a woman aged 18-35 years in good health. Sequencing input: CD8+ T cells sorted from blood. The CDR3 loop reads CASSERGDRGFNEQFF. Here the CDR3 DNA reads TGTGCCAGCAGCGAGAGAGGGGACAGGGGTTTCAATGAGCAGTTCTTC.